This T cell receptor (beta chain) was sequenced for a study of blood T cell repertoires in COVID-19. Study in general: The United States, Italy and Spain were the sources of the acute and convalescent COVID-19 samples. The analysed material was cDNA or gDNA that came from T cells, B-cell-depleted T cells, or PBMCs.

Trimming pared 5 bases from V and 8 bases from J, leaving 16 bases between. Germline V gene lookup returns CDR1 MNHEY and CDR2 SMNVEV (reference sequence). This CDR3 is built from 15 residues. Only in-frame clones appear in the TCRdb table, and some are missing; sequencing was by immunoSEQ multiplex PCR. The profile shows approximately 130,000 clones, roughly four fifths of them singletons. Allocation to cohorts depended on clinical history reported by the participants. The material sequenced was PBMCs or T cells enriched from blood (not recorded which). The chain couples TRBV27 to TRBJ1-6, with D possibly TRBD1 on 5 matching bases. The sequence was collected from a man aged 25-40 years who had recovered from COVID-19. The CDR3 nucleotides are TGTGCCAGCAGTCTGGGGCCGGGCGCGGATTCACCCCTCCACTTT. This sequence encodes CASSLGPGADSPLHF.